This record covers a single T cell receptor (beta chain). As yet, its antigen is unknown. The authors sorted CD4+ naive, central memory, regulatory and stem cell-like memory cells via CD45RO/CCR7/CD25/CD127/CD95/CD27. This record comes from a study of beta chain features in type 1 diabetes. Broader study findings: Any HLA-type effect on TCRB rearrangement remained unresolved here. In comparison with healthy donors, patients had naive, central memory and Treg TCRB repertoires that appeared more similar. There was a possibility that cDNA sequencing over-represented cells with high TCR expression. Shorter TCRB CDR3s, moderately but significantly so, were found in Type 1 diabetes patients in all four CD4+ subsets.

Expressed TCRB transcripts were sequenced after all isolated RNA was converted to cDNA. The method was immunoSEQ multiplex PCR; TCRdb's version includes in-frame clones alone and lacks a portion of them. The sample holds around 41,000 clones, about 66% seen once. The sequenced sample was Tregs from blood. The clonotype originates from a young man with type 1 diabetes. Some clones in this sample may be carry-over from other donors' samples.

The CDR3: CASRDRGNSPLHF. The CDR3 DNA reads as TGTGCCAGTAGGGACAGGGGCAATTCACCCCTCCACTTT. The chain combines TRBV19 with TRBJ1-6; 9 positions match TRBD1. V was clipped by 6 bases and J by 7 bases; unmatched bases: 1. There are 13 residues in the CDR3. In germline, CDR1 is LNHDA, CDR2 SQIVND (reference sequence). The full variable domain, in which reference TRBV19 and TRBJ1-6 provide the parts outside the CDR3, is DGGITQSPKYLFRKEGQNVTLSCEQNLNHDAMYWYRQDPGQGLRLIYYSQIVNDFQKGDIAEGYSVSREKKESFPLTVTSAQKNPTAFYLCASRDRGNSPLHFGNGTRLTVT.